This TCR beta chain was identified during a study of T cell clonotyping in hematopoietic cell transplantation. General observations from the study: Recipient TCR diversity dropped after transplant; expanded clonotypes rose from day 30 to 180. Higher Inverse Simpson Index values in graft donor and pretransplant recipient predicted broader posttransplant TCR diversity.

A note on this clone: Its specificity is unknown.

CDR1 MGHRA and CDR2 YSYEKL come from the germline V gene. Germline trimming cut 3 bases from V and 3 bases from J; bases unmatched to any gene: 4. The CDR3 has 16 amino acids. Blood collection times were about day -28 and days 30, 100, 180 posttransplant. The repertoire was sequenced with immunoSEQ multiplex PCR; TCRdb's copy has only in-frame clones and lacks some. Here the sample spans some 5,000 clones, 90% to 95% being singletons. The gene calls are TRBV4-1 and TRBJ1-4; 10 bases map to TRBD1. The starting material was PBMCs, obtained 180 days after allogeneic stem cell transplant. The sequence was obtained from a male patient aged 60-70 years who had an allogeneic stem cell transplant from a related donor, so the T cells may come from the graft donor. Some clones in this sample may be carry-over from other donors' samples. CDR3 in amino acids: CASSQGTGAPNEKLFF. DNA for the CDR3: TGCGCCAGCAGCCAGGGGACAGGGGCACCTAATGAAAAACTGTTTTTT.